This TCR beta chain appears in the sequencing data of a study of blood T cell repertoires in COVID-19. In the original workflow: Estimation of nucleated cell counts relied on the amplification of reference gene primers. Profiled with immunoSEQ multiplex PCR; TCRdb holds only in-frame clones, not every one. V, J and clone size derive from that table, while D and trimming were established from the DNA sequence. The sample includes about 80,000 clones, 78% of them seen just once. This receptor was obtained from a human donor in a cohort sampled during active COVID-19. Input material: peripheral blood.

The CDR3: CASSRPKYRTSGPTDTQYF. The CDR3, as DNA: TGCGCCAGCAGCAGACCCAAATACCGGACTAGCGGCCCCACAGATACGCAGTATTTT. The chain is built from TRBV5-1 and TRBJ2-3; TRBD2 matches 10 bases. V lost 4 bases, J lost 2 bases, and 16 bases stayed unmatched. The CDR3 runs to 19 residues. Germline loops: CDR1 SGHRS, CDR2 YFSETQ.